This TCR beta chain was sequenced for a study of T cells after yellow fever vaccination. It was through 5'RACE template switching that TCR cDNA was made, with a universal primer site and UMIs added. TCRdb re-called the 5' RACE reads through MiXCR, storing one row per CDR3 protein. The sample holds over 45,000 distinct CDR3 sequences, around 7% seen once. Points from the study as a whole: Boosting was followed by the reappearance of most primary-vaccination clones (approximately 97% CD4, roughly 90% CD8). The secondary response was weaker, and its peak arrived faster, on day 5 versus 15.

This clonotype appeared many times. Antigen: not known. Trimming at V came to 5 bases and at J to 3 bases, leaving 8 bases not matched to a gene. The CDR3 extends over 16 amino acids. Germline V gene sequence: CDR1 MNHNS, CDR2 SASEGT. The chain uses TRBV6-1 and TRBJ1-5, with 9 nucleotides matching TRBD1. The sequences come from CD8+ T cells sorted from PBMCs, collected on the day of the first yellow fever vaccination. This receptor was identified in a man in his late teens or twenties who received the YFV17D yellow fever vaccine. CDR3 sequence (DNA): TGTGCCAGCAGTCCCTGGACAGGGGAGAACAATCAGCCCCAGCATTTT. This codes for CASSPWTGENNQPQHF.